This T cell receptor beta chain originates from a study of blood T cells in healthy people across ages. V was shortened by 4 bases and J by 5 bases, with 18 bases between the two germline ends. There are 14 residues in the CDR3. CDR1 and CDR2 from the germline V gene are SQVTM and ANQGSEA. Then a second PCR, running roughly 7 to 11 cycles, was carried out with a sample-barcoded 5' primer and a J-beta primer mix. Each cDNA molecule was tagged by a template-switch adaptor that had 12 random nucleotides. Via MiXCR, TCRdb re-called the 5' RACE reads, giving one row per CDR3 protein. Among around 800,000 distinct CDR3 sequences listed, around half were seen once. PBMCs numbering at least 6.5 million were isolated per sample.

The specimen was blood. The chain combines TRBV29-1 with TRBJ2-7; a weak D match, TRBD1 (6 bases). The sequence was collected from a man older than 75 in good health. This CDR3 reads CSVGSLQGSHEQYF. The CDR3 DNA sequence: TGCAGCGTTGGGAGTTTGCAGGGGAGCCACGAGCAGTACTTC.